The rows below give T cell receptor beta chains drawn from one sample of a study of shared clonotypes between healthy human individuals. Generated by immunoSEQ multiplex PCR, the TCRdb table keeps only in-frame clones and is missing some. The repertoire holds roughly 2.4 million clones, approximately 94% seen once, with more than 0.1% in the top ten. Source material: naive CD4+ T cells sorted from blood. The receptors were gathered from a man younger than 35 in good health. Both conserved end residues are part of each CDR3. The D gene is left open where the match is weak. Size tells how often a clone was seen (once, few, many) or the class of an expanded clone, and some rows leave it out.

cdr3_nt cdr3_aa v_call clone_size j_call d_call
TGCGCCAGCAGCCAAGAGGCGCGAGTCGGGGAGCTGTTTTTT CASSQEARVGELFF TRBV4-3 - TRBJ2-2 -
TGTGCCAGCAGTGAACAGGGGTTGGGTTCAGGGGAGACCCAGTACTTC CASSEQGLGSGETQYF TRBV2 - TRBJ2-5 -
TGCGCCAGCAGCTTGGGCCTAGCGGGTTTATATGAGCAGTTCTTC CASSLGLAGLYEQFF TRBV5-1 - TRBJ2-1 TRBD2
TGTGCCAGCAGCCTCAGTCAGGGGCCCCAGTTCCTCACCTTC CASSLSQGPQFLTF TRBV6-5 - TRBJ1-2 -
TGTGCCACCAGAGACAGAAGCTCCTACGAGCAGTACTTC CATRDRSSYEQYF TRBV6-5 few TRBJ2-7 -
TGTGCCAGCAGTGTAGGGTTCACCGCCCTTTTT CASSVGFTALF TRBV2 - TRBJ1-3 -
TGTGCCAGCAGCGCAGGACAGACAACTAATGAAAAACTGTTTTTT CASSAGQTTNEKLFF TRBV2 - TRBJ1-4 -
TGTGCCAGCAGCTTATATAGCGGGGCTCTACGCGAGCAGTACTTC CASSLYSGALREQYF TRBV13 - TRBJ2-7 TRBD2
TGTGCCTGGAGTGTACAGGTCGGAACTGAAGCTTTCTTT CAWSVQVGTEAFF TRBV30 - TRBJ1-1 -
TGTGCCAGCAGTTCGGGACAGGGGGAGCGATCACCCCTCCACTTT CASSSGQGERSPLHF TRBV21-1 - TRBJ1-6 -
TGTGCCAGTAAGGGCCCGGGTCTCCGGCAGAGAACTACGCAGTATTTT CASKGPGLRQRTTQYF TRBV19 - TRBJ2-3 -
TGTGCCAGCAGCTGGGACAGGGGGAACTATGGCTACACCTTC CASSWDRGNYGYTF TRBV27 - TRBJ1-2 TRBD1
TGTGCCAGCAGCTTGACTAGCGGGGCGGGGGCGGATACGCAGTATTTT CASSLTSGAGADTQYF TRBV5-4 - TRBJ2-3 TRBD2
TGTGCCAGTAGTTCTCCTGGGACAGGGGGAGAGACCCAGTACTTC CASSSPGTGGETQYF TRBV19 once TRBJ2-5 TRBD1
TGTGCCAGCTCACCAGTCCAGGGACTAGCCAAAAACATTCAGTACTTC CASSPVQGLAKNIQYF TRBV18 - TRBJ2-4 -
TGCGCCAGCAGCTTGGGAGACAGGGTTAGGGACACTGAAGCTTTCTTT CASSLGDRVRDTEAFF TRBV5-1 - TRBJ1-1 TRBD1
TGTGCCAGTAGTATTGGGGGACTGGGGCACAATGAGCAGTTCTTC CASSIGGLGHNEQFF TRBV19 once TRBJ2-1 -
TGCGCCAGCAGCTTGGGACTAGCGGGGAATCAAGCGGTGGAGACCCAGTACTTC CASSLGLAGNQAVETQYF TRBV5-1 - TRBJ2-5 TRBD2